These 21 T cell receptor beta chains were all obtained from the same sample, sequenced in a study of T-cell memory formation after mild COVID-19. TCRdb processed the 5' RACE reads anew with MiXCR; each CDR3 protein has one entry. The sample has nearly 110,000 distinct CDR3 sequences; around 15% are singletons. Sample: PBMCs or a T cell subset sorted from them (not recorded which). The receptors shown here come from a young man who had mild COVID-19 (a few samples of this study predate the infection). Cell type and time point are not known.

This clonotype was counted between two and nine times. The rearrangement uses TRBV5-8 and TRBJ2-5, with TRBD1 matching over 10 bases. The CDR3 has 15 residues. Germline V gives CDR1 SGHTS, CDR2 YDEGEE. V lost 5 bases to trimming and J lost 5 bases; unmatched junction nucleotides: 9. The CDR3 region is CASRPRDRGLETQYF. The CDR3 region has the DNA TGTGCCAGCAGACCCCGGGACAGGGGCCTGGAGACCCAGTACTTC.

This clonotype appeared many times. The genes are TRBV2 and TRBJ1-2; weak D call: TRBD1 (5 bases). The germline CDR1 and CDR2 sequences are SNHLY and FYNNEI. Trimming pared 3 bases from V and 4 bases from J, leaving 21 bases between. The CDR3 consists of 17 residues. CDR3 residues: CASSESRGWQTRYGYTF. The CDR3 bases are TGTGCCAGCAGTGAGTCTAGGGGATGGCAGACTCGCTATGGCTACACCTTC.

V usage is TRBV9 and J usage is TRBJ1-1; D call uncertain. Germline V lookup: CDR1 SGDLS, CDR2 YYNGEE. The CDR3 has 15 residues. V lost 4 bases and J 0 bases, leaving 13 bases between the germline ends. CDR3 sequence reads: CASSPRRELNTEAFF. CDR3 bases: TGTGCCAGCAGCCCGCGTAGAGAGCTGAACACTGAAGCTTTCTTT.

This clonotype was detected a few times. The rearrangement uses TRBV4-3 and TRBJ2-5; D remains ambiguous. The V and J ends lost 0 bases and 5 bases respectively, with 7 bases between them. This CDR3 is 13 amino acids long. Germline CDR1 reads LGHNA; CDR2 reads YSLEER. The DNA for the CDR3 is TGCGCCAGCAGCCAAGATATGCTGGAGACCCAGTACTTC. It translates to CASSQDMLETQYF.

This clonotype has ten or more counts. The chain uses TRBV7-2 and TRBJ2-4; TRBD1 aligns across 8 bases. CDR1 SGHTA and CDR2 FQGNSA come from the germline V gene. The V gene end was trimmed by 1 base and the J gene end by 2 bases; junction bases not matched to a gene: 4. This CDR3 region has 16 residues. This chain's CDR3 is CASSLGRGLPKNIQYF. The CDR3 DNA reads TGTGCCAGCAGCTTAGGCAGGGGGCTCCCCAAAAACATTCAGTACTTC.

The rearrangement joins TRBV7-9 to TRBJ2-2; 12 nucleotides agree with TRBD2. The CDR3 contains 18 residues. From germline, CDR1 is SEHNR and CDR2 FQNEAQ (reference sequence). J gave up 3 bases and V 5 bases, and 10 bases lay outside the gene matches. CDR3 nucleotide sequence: TGTGCCAGCAGCCCTATTCTAGCGGGGGGGCCCCACACCGGGGAGCTGTTTTTT. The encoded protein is CASSPILAGGPHTGELFF.

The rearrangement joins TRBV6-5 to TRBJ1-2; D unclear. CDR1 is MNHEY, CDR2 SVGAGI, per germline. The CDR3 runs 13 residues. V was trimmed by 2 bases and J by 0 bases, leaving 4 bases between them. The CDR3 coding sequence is TGTGCCAGCAGTTACAGCTCTAACTATGGCTACACCTTC. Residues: CASSYSSNYGYTF.

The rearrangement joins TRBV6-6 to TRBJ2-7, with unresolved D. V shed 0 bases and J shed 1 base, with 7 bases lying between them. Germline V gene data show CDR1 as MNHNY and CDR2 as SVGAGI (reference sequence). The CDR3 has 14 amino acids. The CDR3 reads CASSYSGGSYEQYV. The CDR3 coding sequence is TGTGCCAGCAGTTACTCGGGCGGTTCCTACGAGCAGTACGTC.

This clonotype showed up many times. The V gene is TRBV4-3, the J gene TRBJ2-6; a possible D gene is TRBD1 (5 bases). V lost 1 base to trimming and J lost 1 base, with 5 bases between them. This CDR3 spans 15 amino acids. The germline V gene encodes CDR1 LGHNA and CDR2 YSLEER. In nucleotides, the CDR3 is TGCGCCAGCAGCCAAGCAGGGTCTGGGGCCAACGTCCTGACTTTC. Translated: CASSQAGSGANVLTF.

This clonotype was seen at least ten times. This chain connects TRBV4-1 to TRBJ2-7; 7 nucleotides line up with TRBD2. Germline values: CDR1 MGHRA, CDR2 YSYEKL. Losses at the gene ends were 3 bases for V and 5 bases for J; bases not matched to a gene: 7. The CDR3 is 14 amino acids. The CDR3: CASSQLGGVDEQYF. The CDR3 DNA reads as TGCGCCAGCAGCCAGCTGGGGGGGGTCGACGAGCAGTACTTC.

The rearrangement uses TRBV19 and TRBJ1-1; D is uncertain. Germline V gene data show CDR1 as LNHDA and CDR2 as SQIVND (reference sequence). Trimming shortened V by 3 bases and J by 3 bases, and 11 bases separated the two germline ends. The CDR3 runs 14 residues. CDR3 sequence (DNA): TGTGCCAGTAGTATCGGTGGGTTCGACACTGAAGCTTTCTTT. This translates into CASSIGGFDTEAFF.

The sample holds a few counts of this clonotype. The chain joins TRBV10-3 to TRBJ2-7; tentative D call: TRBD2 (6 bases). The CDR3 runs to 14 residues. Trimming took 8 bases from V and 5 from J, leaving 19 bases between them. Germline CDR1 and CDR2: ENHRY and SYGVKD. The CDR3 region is CAIGPRGAGHEQYF. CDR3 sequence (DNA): TGTGCCATCGGCCCCCGGGGAGCGGGTCACGAGCAGTACTTC.

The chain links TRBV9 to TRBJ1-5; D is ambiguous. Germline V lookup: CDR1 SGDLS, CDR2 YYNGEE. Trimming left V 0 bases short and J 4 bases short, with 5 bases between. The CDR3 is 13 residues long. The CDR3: CASSVDGNQPQHF. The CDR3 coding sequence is TGTGCCAGCAGCGTAGACGGGAATCAGCCCCAGCATTTT.

The chain's CDR3 is CASSLAFSWVPNTGELFF. In DNA, the CDR3 is TGCGCCAGCAGCTTGGCCTTCAGTTGGGTCCCGAACACCGGGGAGCTGTTTTTT. V gene TRBV5-1 combines with J gene TRBJ2-2, with unresolved D. The V end was cut by 0 bases, the J end by 0 bases, with 15 bases between. Germline V lookup: CDR1 SGHRS, CDR2 YFSETQ. The CDR3 is made up of 18 amino acids. The full variable domain, completed using reference TRBV5-1 and TRBJ2-2, is KAGVTQTPRYLIKTRGQQVTLSCSPISGHRSVSWYQQTPGQGLQFLFEYFSETQRNKGNFPGRFSGRQFSNSRSEMNVSTLELGDSALYLCASSLAFSWVPNTGELFFGEGSRLTVL.

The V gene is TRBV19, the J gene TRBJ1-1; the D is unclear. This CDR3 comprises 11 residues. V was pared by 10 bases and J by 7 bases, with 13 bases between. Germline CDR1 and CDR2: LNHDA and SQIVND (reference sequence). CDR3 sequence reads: CATTSPHEAFF. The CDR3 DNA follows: TGTGCCACCACCAGTCCCCATGAAGCTTTCTTT.

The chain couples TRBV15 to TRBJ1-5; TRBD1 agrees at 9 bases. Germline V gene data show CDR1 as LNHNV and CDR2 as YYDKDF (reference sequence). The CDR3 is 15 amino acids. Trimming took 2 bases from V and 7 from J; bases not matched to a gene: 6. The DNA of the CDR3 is TGTGCCACCAGCAGATCACAGGGGGCGGGGCAGCCCCAGCATTTT. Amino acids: CATSRSQGAGQPQHF.

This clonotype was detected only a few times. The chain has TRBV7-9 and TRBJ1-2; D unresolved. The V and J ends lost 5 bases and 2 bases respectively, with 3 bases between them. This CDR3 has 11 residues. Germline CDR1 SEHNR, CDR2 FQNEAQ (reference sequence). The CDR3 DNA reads TGTGCCAGCAGCCAGAACTATGGCTACACCTTC. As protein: CASSQNYGYTF.

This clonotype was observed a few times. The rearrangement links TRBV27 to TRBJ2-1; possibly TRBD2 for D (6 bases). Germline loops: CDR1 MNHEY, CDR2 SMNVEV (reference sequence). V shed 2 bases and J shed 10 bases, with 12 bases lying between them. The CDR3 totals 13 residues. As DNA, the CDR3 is TGTGCCAGCAGTTTAGGGGCCGGGGGAGAGCAGTTCTTC. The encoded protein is CASSLGAGGEQFF.

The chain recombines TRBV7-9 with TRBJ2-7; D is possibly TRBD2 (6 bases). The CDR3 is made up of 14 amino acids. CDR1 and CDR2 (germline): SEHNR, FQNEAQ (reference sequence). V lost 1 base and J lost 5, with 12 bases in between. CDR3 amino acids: CASSLERTNHEQYF. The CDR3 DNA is TGTGCCAGCAGCTTAGAAAGGACTAACCACGAGCAGTACTTC.

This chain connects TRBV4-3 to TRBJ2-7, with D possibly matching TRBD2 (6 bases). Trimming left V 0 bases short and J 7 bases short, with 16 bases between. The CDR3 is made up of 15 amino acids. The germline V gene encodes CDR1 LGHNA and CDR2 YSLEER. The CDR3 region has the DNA TGCGCCAGCAGCCAAGATAAGGCGGGGTATTTAGAGCAGTACTTC. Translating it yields CASSQDKAGYLEQYF.

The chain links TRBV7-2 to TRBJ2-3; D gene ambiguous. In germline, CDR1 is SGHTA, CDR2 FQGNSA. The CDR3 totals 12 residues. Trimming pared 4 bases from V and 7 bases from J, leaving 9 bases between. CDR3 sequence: CASSSNLNTQYF. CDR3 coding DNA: TGTGCCAGCAGCTCAAACCTTAATACGCAGTATTTT.